Shown below are 22 T cell receptor beta chains from a single sample sequenced in a study of lymphopenia after photon versus proton radiotherapy. Sequencing was performed with immunoSEQ multiplex PCR; in TCRdb, only in-frame clones are kept and a portion is missing. The data hold tens of thousands of clones, with roughly 86% observed a single time. Material: peripheral blood, obtained from a patient treated with proton-based radiotherapy. The origin of the receptors is a woman between 65 and 79 years old with pancreatic cancer. Some clones in this sample may be carry-over from other donors' samples.

The gene calls are TRBV4-1 and TRBJ2-3, with a weak D call TRBD2 (5 bases). The ends were cut back, 2 bases at V and 8 bases at J, with 17 bases in the middle. This CDR3 contains 15 residues. Per the germline V gene, CDR1 is MGHRA and CDR2 is YSYEKL. This CDR3 reads CASSQSEDLEGTQYF. The CDR3 DNA reads as TGCGCCAGCAGCCAATCAGAAGATCTAGAGGGTACGCAGTATTTT.

The chain recombines TRBV19 with TRBJ1-1; no clear D gene. The V gene lost 4 bases and the J gene lost 1 base, with 16 bases spanning the gap. Germline loops: CDR1 LNHDA, CDR2 SQIVND (reference sequence). The CDR3 totals 16 residues. CDR3 nucleotide sequence: TGTGCCAGTAGTAGCCCCTTGGAGGACCGGAACACTGAAGCTTTCTTT. This sequence encodes CASSSPLEDRNTEAFF.

This chain joins TRBV19 and TRBJ2-5; 10 bases agree with TRBD1. With 4 bases clipped from V and 3 bases from J, the junction kept 5 bases outside the gene matches. There are 15 residues in the CDR3. Germline assignment: CDR1 LNHDA and CDR2 SQIVND (reference sequence). CDR3 nucleotides: TGTGCCAGTAGTAACTCCGGGACAGGGGAAGAGACCCAGTACTTC. It translates to CASSNSGTGEETQYF.

The J gene is TRBJ2-3, the V gene TRBV5-4; the match to TRBD2 covers 8 bases. The J segment lost 6 bases and the V segment lost 0 bases, leaving 9 bases of the junction unmatched. Germline lookup yields CDR1 SGHNT and CDR2 YYREEE (reference sequence). CDR3 size: 16 residues. This chain's CDR3 is CASSLGAIGRGDTQYF. In DNA, the CDR3 is TGTGCCAGCAGCTTGGGGGCCATCGGGAGGGGGGATACGCAGTATTTT. Full variable domain (outside the CDR3, taken from reference TRBV5-4 and TRBJ2-3): ETGVTQSPTHLIKTRGQQVTLRCSSQSGHNTVSWYQQALGQGPQFIFQYYREEENGRGNFPPRFSGLQFPNYSSELNVNALELDDSALYLCASSLGAIGRGDTQYFGPGTRLTVL.

The gene calls are TRBV30 and TRBJ2-1; no reliable D call. The CDR3 spans 14 residues. Germline V lookup: CDR1 GTSNPN, CDR2 SVGIG (reference sequence). V was trimmed by 0 bases and J by 6 bases, leaving 12 bases between them. CDR3 loop: CAWSVQVAVNEQFF. The CDR3 region has the DNA TGTGCCTGGAGTGTGCAGGTGGCGGTCAATGAGCAGTTCTTC.

The V and J genes are TRBV18 and TRBJ1-1, with D unclear. This CDR3 comprises 14 residues. The germline V gene has CDR1 KGHSH and CDR2 LQKENI. V was clipped by 1 base and J by 1 base, with 7 bases between them. As DNA, the CDR3 is TGTGCCAGCTCACCACAGGCAGAGAACACTGAAGCTTTCTTT. It yields the protein CASSPQAENTEAFF.

V usage is TRBV19 and J usage is TRBJ2-5, with D tentatively TRBD2 (7 bases). CDR1 and CDR2 from the germline V gene are LNHDA and SQIVND (reference sequence). The CDR3 extends over 13 amino acids. Trimming took off 8 bases at V and 7 bases at J, with 17 bases between the two ends. The CDR3 loop is CASWGGPGGTQYF. As DNA, the CDR3 is TGTGCCAGTTGGGGGGGGCCTGGAGGGACCCAGTACTTC.

V usage is TRBV19 and J usage is TRBJ2-3; the match to TRBD2 covers 10 bases. The CDR3 loop spans 18 amino acids. The germline V gene encodes CDR1 LNHDA and CDR2 SQIVND (reference sequence). V lost 0 bases to trimming and J lost 0 bases; unmatched junction nucleotides: 6. The CDR3 nucleotides are TGTGCCAGTAGTATAGAAAGCGGGAGGGTACGGAGCACAGATACGCAGTATTTT. Translated, it gives CASSIESGRVRSTDTQYF.

This clone is termed large (0.1 to 1%). The chain employs TRBV30 and TRBJ1-1; unclear D gene. This CDR3 comprises 12 residues. Germline V gene lookup returns CDR1 GTSNPN and CDR2 SVGIG (reference sequence). Trimming stripped 0 bases from V and 2 bases from J, with 4 bases between. The CDR3 loop is CAWSVGNTEAFF. In nucleotides, the CDR3 is TGTGCCTGGAGTGTGGGAAACACTGAAGCTTTCTTT.

CDR3 region: CASSGSPLAGGGPSTDTQYF. In DNA form, the CDR3 reads TGTGCCAGCAGCGGTTCCCCTCTAGCGGGAGGGGGGCCTAGCACAGATACGCAGTATTTT. The genes are TRBV9 and TRBJ2-3; 12 bases fit TRBD2. This CDR3 is 20 amino acids long. Looked up from germline, CDR1 is SGDLS and CDR2 is YYNGEE. The ends lost 3 bases at V and 0 bases at J; junction bases unmatched: 14. Using reference TRBV9 and TRBJ2-3 for the parts outside the CDR3, the full variable domain is DSGVTQTPKHLITATGQRVTLRCSPRSGDLSVYWYQQSLDQGLQFLIQYYNGEERAKGNILERFSAQQFPDLHSELNLSSLELGDSALYFCASSGSPLAGGGPSTDTQYFGPGTRLTVL.

The genes are TRBV21-1 and TRBJ1-5. TRBV21-1 is a pseudogene. The CDR3 length is 17 residues. The CDR3 DNA is TGTGTGAAAACTTCTCCCCGACGGAGGGATAGCAATCAGCCCCAGCATTTT. Translated: CVKTSPRRRDSNQPQHF.

This rearrangement joins TRBV7-2 to TRBJ2-7; D uncertain. Trimming left V 2 bases short and J 3 bases short, with 11 bases between. Germline-derived CDR1 and CDR2 are SGHTA and FQGNSA. This CDR3 region has 14 residues. The CDR3 bases are TGTGCCAGCAGCTTAAACCCCTCGGACTACGAGCAGTACTTC. This codes for CASSLNPSDYEQYF. The whole variable domain, filled in from reference TRBV7-2 and TRBJ2-7, reads GAGVSQSPSNKVTEKGKDVELRCDPISGHTALYWYRQSLGQGLEFLIYFQGNSAPDKSGLPSDRFSAERTGGSVSTLTIQRTQQEDSAVYLCASSLNPSDYEQYFGPGTRLTVT.

The chain employs TRBV9 and TRBJ2-5, with 9 nucleotides matching TRBD1. The CDR3 has 16 residues. Per germline, CDR1 SGDLS and CDR2 YYNGEE. J gave up 4 bases and V 3 bases, and 10 bases lay outside the gene matches. The DNA for the CDR3 is TGTGCCAGCAGCGATGGACAGGGGATGGTGGGAGAGACCCAGTACTTC. Residues: CASSDGQGMVGETQYF. The full variable domain, rest sourced from reference TRBV9 and TRBJ2-5, is DSGVTQTPKHLITATGQRVTLRCSPRSGDLSVYWYQQSLDQGLQFLIQYYNGEERAKGNILERFSAQQFPDLHSELNLSSLELGDSALYFCASSDGQGMVGETQYFGPGTRLLVL.

This clone was seen only a few times. This sequence joins TRBV2 and TRBJ1-1; D is unresolved. The V end lost 3 bases, the J end lost 3 bases, and 8 bases lay between the germline ends. CDR3 length: 13 residues. Germline values: CDR1 SNHLY, CDR2 FYNNEI. The CDR3 is CASSDSGYTEAFF. DNA of the CDR3: TGTGCCAGCAGTGATTCCGGGTACACTGAAGCTTTCTTT.

The CDR3 reads CASSQVSGTRPNEQFF. The CDR3 nucleotides are TGCGCCAGCAGCCAAGTTTCCGGGACTAGGCCCAATGAGCAGTTCTTC. V usage is TRBV4-1 and J usage is TRBJ2-1, with 8 bases matching TRBD2. With 1 base clipped from V and 6 bases from J, the junction kept 8 bases outside the gene matches. Per germline, CDR1 MGHRA and CDR2 YSYEKL. This CDR3 has 16 amino acids.

J is TRBJ2-7 and V is TRBV6-1, with D possibly being TRBD1 (6 bases). The V gene lost 3 bases and the J gene lost 0 bases, with 6 bases spanning the gap. In germline, CDR1 is MNHNS, CDR2 SASEGT. This CDR3 has 13 amino acids. The CDR3 loop is CASSEGASYEQYF. The CDR3 DNA reads TGTGCCAGCAGTGAGGGGGCCTCCTACGAGCAGTACTTC.

The chain links TRBV6-6 to TRBJ2-2; D gene ambiguous. Germline V gene lookup returns CDR1 MNHNY and CDR2 SVGAGI (reference sequence). CDR3 size: 13 residues. Trimming removed 6 bases at V and 1 base at J, with 6 bases between. CDR3 nucleotides: TGTGCCAGCAGCACGAGGAACACCGGGGAGCTGTTTTTT. The encoded protein is CASSTRNTGELFF.

The chain couples TRBV6-4 to TRBJ2-1, with D unresolved. Germline CDR1 reads MRHNA; CDR2 reads SNTAGT. Trimming pared 0 bases from V and 0 bases from J, leaving 9 bases between. CDR3 length: 16 amino acids. The CDR3: CASSDSALTSYNEQFF. The CDR3 coding sequence is TGTGCCAGCAGTGACTCGGCTTTAACCTCCTACAATGAGCAGTTCTTC.

The chain has TRBV28 and TRBJ1-1, with 11 bases matching TRBD1. J gave up 5 bases and V 6 bases, and 11 bases lay outside the gene matches. The germline V gene has CDR1 MDHEN and CDR2 SYDVKM. CDR3 length: 16 residues. CDR3 loop: CASRNFGTGGRTEAFF. The CDR3 region has the DNA TGTGCCAGCAGGAACTTCGGGACAGGGGGGAGAACTGAAGCTTTCTTT.

V is TRBV7-9 and J is TRBJ2-7; D ambiguous. Trimming stripped 3 bases from V and 4 bases from J, with 4 bases between. The germline CDR1 and CDR2 sequences are SEHNR and FQNEAQ (reference sequence). This CDR3 spans 11 amino acids. CDR3 loop: CASSLEYEQYF. CDR3 DNA sequence: TGTGCCAGCAGCTTGGAGTACGAGCAGTACTTC. The variable domain in full, completed from reference TRBV7-9 and TRBJ2-7, reads DTGVSQNPRHKITKRGQNVTFRCDPISEHNRLYWYRQTLGQGPEFLTYFQNEAQLEKSRLLSDRFSAERPKGSFSTLEIQRTEQGDSAMYLCASSLEYEQYFGPGTRLTVT.

The V gene is TRBV4-1, the J gene TRBJ1-5; weak D call: TRBD1 (5 bases). The V gene lost 3 bases and the J gene lost 4 bases, with 13 bases spanning the gap. CDR3 length: 15 amino acids. Germline V lookup: CDR1 MGHRA, CDR2 YSYEKL. The CDR3 loop is CASSHTDNSNQPQHF. CDR3 DNA: TGCGCCAGCAGCCATACGGACAATTCTAATCAGCCCCAGCATTTT.

The chain joins TRBV4-1 to TRBJ1-1; no firm D call. CDR3 length: 14 amino acids. Per germline, CDR1 MGHRA and CDR2 YSYEKL. V was trimmed by 7 bases and J by 0 bases, leaving 12 bases between them. Here the CDR3 reads CASTWEVMNTEAFF. CDR3 sequence (DNA): TGCGCCAGCACGTGGGAAGTTATGAACACTGAAGCTTTCTTT.